This T cell receptor (beta chain) was retrieved from a study of shared clonotypes between healthy human individuals. Study-wide points: Clonotypes shared by all four donors outscored non-shared clonotypes in generation probability. An anticipated effect of sequencing depth on clonotype sharing among donors was recognized.

CD45RO negativity and positive selection for CCR7 defined naive CD8 cells, a population that excluded terminally differentiated effector memory CD45RA+ cells. The input for sorted-subset replicate PCRs was roughly 180 ng DNA, tens of thousands of T cell genomes. TCRdb's table, derived via immunoSEQ multiplex PCR, lists solely in-frame clones and lacks some. The table lists hundreds of thousands of clones, 95% to 97% of them singletons. This CDR3 is 19 amino acids long. Trimming at V came to 2 bases and at J to 5 bases, leaving 18 bases not matched to a gene. Germline values: CDR1 SQVTM, CDR2 ANQGSEA. This clone appeared a single time. Its antigen is currently unknown.

Sequencing was carried out using naive CD8+ T cells sorted from blood. The sequence was obtained from a woman between 25 and 40 years old in good health. The J gene is TRBJ2-5, the V gene TRBV29-1, with 12 nucleotides matching TRBD2. The CDR3 here is CSVEISGTSGPSAYETQYF. The CDR3 coding sequence is TGCAGCGTTGAAATCTCCGGGACTAGCGGGCCTTCGGCATACGAGACCCAGTACTTC.